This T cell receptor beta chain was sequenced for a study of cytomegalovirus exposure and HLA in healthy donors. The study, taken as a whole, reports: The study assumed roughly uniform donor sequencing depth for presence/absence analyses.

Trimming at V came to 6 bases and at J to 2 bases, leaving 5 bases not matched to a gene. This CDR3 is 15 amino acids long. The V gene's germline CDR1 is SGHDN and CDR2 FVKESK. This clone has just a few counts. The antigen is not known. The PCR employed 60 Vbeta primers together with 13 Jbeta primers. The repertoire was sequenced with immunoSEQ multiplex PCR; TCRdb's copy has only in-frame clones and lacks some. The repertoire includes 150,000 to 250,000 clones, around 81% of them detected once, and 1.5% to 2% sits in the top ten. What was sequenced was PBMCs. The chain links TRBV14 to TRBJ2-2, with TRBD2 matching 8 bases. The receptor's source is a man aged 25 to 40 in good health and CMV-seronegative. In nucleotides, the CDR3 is TGTGCCAGCAGTTTAATAGCGGGAAACACCGGGGAGCTGTTTTTT. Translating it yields CASSLIAGNTGELFF.